These 28 T cell receptor beta chains originate from one sample sequenced in a study of T cells in Graves' hyperthyroidism and ophthalmopathy. RNA transcripts served as the template for amplifying TCR beta CDR3 regions. Primed by the HTBI set, a first-round RT-PCR was run on the TCR CDR3. TCRdb processed the multiplex PCR reads anew with MiXCR; each CDR3 protein has one entry. The sample consists of about 360,000 distinct CDR3 sequences, roughly 13% of them appearing once. Sequencing input: blood. The origin of the receptors is a woman younger than 30 with Graves' hyperthyroidism.

The chain couples TRBV18 to TRBJ2-7, with D possibly TRBD1 on 6 matching bases. Deletions cut 1 base from V and 6 bases from J, with 19 bases between. Germline CDR1 reads KGHSH; CDR2 reads LQKENI. The CDR3 has 16 amino acids. CDR3 in amino acids: CASSPLPVGTPGEQYF. CDR3 bases: TGTGCCAGCTCACCACTCCCGGTGGGGACACCCGGCGAGCAGTACTTC.

This clonotype has a count of ten or more. The rearrangement joins TRBV5-1 to TRBJ1-4; D is unresolved. Germline V gene sequence: CDR1 SGHRS, CDR2 YFSETQ. This CDR3 contains 15 residues. V dropped 4 bases and J dropped 8 bases, with 18 bases sitting between them. CDR3 sequence (DNA): TGCGCCAGCAGCCAAAGTCCTCGGGGAGGCGAAAAACTGTTTTTT. Its protein product is CASSQSPRGGEKLFF.

This clonotype was seen only a few times. CDR3 bases: TGCGCCAGCAGCTTGGATTTCGGGGGCACTAATGAAAAACTGTTTTTT. Protein sequence: CASSLDFGGTNEKLFF. The chain links TRBV5-1 to TRBJ1-4; tentatively, D is TRBD1 (6 bases). The germline V and J ends were trimmed by 0 bases and 2 bases, with 11 bases remaining between them. Germline V lookup: CDR1 SGHRS, CDR2 YFSETQ. The CDR3 covers 16 residues.

The rearrangement links TRBV12-3 or TRBV12-4 to TRBJ1-2; D is ambiguous. The length of the CDR3 is 13 residues. Trimming took off 8 bases at V and 2 bases at J, with 12 bases between the two ends. CDR3 amino acids: CASLQVGNYGYTF. Written as DNA, the CDR3 is TGTGCCAGCTTGCAGGTGGGAAACTATGGCTACACCTTC.

CDR3 sequence (DNA): TGCAGCGCAGGACTAGCGGATAGTTACGAGCAGTACTTC. Amino acid sequence: CSAGLADSYEQYF. This chain connects TRBV29-1 to TRBJ2-7; 10 bases are a match to TRBD2. V shed 7 bases, J shed 4 bases, and the junction held 7 bases outside the gene matches. Germline V gene sequence: CDR1 SQVTM, CDR2 ANQGSEA. The CDR3 has 13 residues.

Concerning this clonotype itself: A read error is possible here, since a much larger clone lies one base away. The chain links TRBV5-1 to TRBJ2-3, with a weak D call TRBD1 (5 bases). Germline V gene data show CDR1 as SGHRS and CDR2 as YFSETQ. The CDR3 runs 11 residues. CDR3 nucleotide sequence: TGCGCCAGCGGGCCCACAGGTACGCAGTATTTT. It is translated as CASGPTGTQYF.

A remark on this clonotype: The germline gene is not matched at one end of the junction; a read error may be the cause. The genes are TRBV6-5 and TRBJ2-7; D not resolved. Germline V lookup: CDR1 MNHEY, CDR2 SVGAGI. The CDR3 extends over 12 amino acids. CDR3 sequence reads: CASSYRVRERYF. DNA of the CDR3: TGTGCCAGCAGTTACAGGGTGCGCGAGCGGTACTTC.

This clonotype has just a few counts. For the CDR3, the DNA is TGTGCCAGCAGCCAAGTGTTCGGGGAGCTGTTTTTT. Encoded protein: CASSQVFGELFF. The chain uses TRBV3-1 and TRBJ2-2; the D is unclear. Germline CDR1 reads LGHDT; CDR2 reads YNNKEL (reference sequence). V was shortened by 1 base and J by 7 bases, with 4 bases between the two germline ends. This CDR3 has 12 amino acids.

Many counts were recorded for this clonotype. The chain combines TRBV28 with TRBJ2-5; D is undetermined. V was clipped by 3 bases and J by 2 bases, with 13 bases between them. CDR1 MDHEN and CDR2 SYDVKM come from the germline V gene. The length of the CDR3 is 15 residues. The CDR3 coding sequence is TGTGCCAGCAGTTTTGCCCAAATCCCACAAGAGACCCAGTACTTC. As protein: CASSFAQIPQETQYF.

A few counts support this clonotype. The V gene is TRBV27, the J gene TRBJ2-3, with D perhaps matching TRBD2 (6 bases). The V gene's germline CDR1 is MNHEY and CDR2 SMNVEV (reference sequence). The CDR3 has 13 amino acids. Trimming took 8 bases from V and 0 from J, leaving 9 bases between them. As DNA, the CDR3 is TGTGCCAGCCAGGGACTGAGCACAGATACGCAGTATTTT. Its translation is CASQGLSTDTQYF.

This clonotype was found many times. The rearrangement links TRBV2 to TRBJ2-1, with unresolved D. V was shortened by 6 bases and J by 8 bases, with 14 bases between the two germline ends. CDR3 length: 13 residues. Germline V gives CDR1 SNHLY, CDR2 FYNNEI. The CDR3 loop reads CASSPPPTDEQFF. The CDR3 bases are TGTGCCAGCAGCCCCCCCCCGACGGATGAGCAGTTCTTC. The full variable domain, completed using reference TRBV2 and TRBJ2-1, is EPEVTQTPSHQVTQMGQEVILRCVPISNHLYFYWYRQILGQKVEFLVSFYNNEISEKSEIFDDQFSVERPDGSNFTLKIRSTKLEDSAMYFCASSPPPTDEQFFGPGTRLTVL.

This clonotype was detected many times. The chain recombines TRBV7-9 with TRBJ1-1, with 7 nucleotides matching TRBD1. This CDR3 spans 15 amino acids. Germline V gene lookup returns CDR1 SEHNR and CDR2 FQNEAQ (reference sequence). Unmatched junction bases numbered 6, after V lost 5 bases and J lost 0 bases. Here the CDR3 DNA reads TGTGCCAGCAGCCCCGCCGGGACAGTGAACACTGAAGCTTTCTTT. Its translation: CASSPAGTVNTEAFF.

The sample holds many counts of this clonotype. The rearrangement uses TRBV10-3 and TRBJ1-5; D is unclear. This CDR3 region has 15 residues. From germline, CDR1 is ENHRY and CDR2 SYGVKD. The V and J ends lost 4 bases and 4 bases respectively, with 14 bases between them. CDR3 DNA sequence: TGTGCCATCAGTGGTTCTTGGTTAGGTAATCAGCCCCAGCATTTT. Amino acid sequence: CAISGSWLGNQPQHF.

This rearrangement joins TRBV13 to TRBJ2-1; 7 bases map to TRBD1. The J segment lost 10 bases and the V segment lost 3 bases, leaving 9 bases of the junction unmatched. Looked up from germline, CDR1 is PRHDT and CDR2 is FYEKMQ (reference sequence). The CDR3 has 14 residues. The CDR3 region is CASSFGKGGWEQFF. CDR3 coding DNA: TGTGCCAGCAGCTTCGGAAAAGGGGGCTGGGAGCAGTTCTTC.

This chain joins TRBV11-3 and TRBJ1-1; tentative D call: TRBD1 (5 bases). The CDR3 extends over 16 amino acids. Germline V lookup: CDR1 SGHNT, CDR2 YENEEA. The V end lost 5 bases, the J end lost 5 bases, and 21 bases lay between the germline ends. DNA for the CDR3: TGTGCCAGCAGCGGGCACCCGGGACGGTGGCGGACTGAAGCTTTCTTT. Translating it yields CASSGHPGRWRTEAFF.

This clonotype was seen only a few times. The V call is TRBV5-1, the J call TRBJ2-3, with 10 bases that match TRBD2. V dropped 6 bases and J dropped 3; count of bases not matched to a gene: 16. From germline, CDR1 is SGHRS and CDR2 YFSETQ. The length of the CDR3 is 18 residues. CDR3: CASTLGGAGGPRTDTQYF. The CDR3 bases are TGCGCCAGCACCCTGGGGGGAGCGGGAGGGCCTCGGACAGATACGCAGTATTTT.

In this sample, this clonotype turned up many times. The rearrangement uses TRBV3-1 and TRBJ1-5; TRBD1 aligns across 10 bases. In germline, CDR1 is LGHDT, CDR2 YNNKEL (reference sequence). This CDR3 has 14 amino acids. J gave up 5 bases and V 5 bases, and 3 bases lay outside the gene matches. The CDR3 DNA reads TGTGCCAGCAGCGCCGGACAGGGGGATCAGCCCCAGCATTTT. It codes for CASSAGQGDQPQHF.

There are many counts of this clonotype. V usage is TRBV12-3 or TRBV12-4 and J usage is TRBJ1-1; unclear D gene. V lost 5 bases, J lost 11 bases, and 9 bases lay in between. This CDR3 is built from 10 residues. The CDR3 loop is CASSKGLAFF. As DNA, the CDR3 is TGTGCCAGCAGTAAGGGTTTGGCTTTCTTT.

The chain has TRBV19 and TRBJ1-1; no firm D call. CDR3 length: 13 residues. Germline loops: CDR1 LNHDA, CDR2 SQIVND (reference sequence). The germline V and J ends were trimmed by 5 bases and 4 bases, with 11 bases remaining between them. CDR3 nucleotides: TGTGCCAGTAGTTCGCAGGTGAGCACTGAAGCTTTCTTT. Residues: CASSSQVSTEAFF. Drawing the rest from reference TRBV19 and TRBJ1-1, the complete variable domain is DGGITQSPKYLFRKEGQNVTLSCEQNLNHDAMYWYRQDPGQGLRLIYYSQIVNDFQKGDIAEGYSVSREKKESFPLTVTSAQKNPTAFYLCASSSQVSTEAFFGQGTRLTVV.

This clonotype was seen a handful of times. The CDR3 loop is CASGSGTPPYEQYF. Written as DNA, the CDR3 is TGCGCCAGCGGTTCCGGGACTCCCCCCTACGAGCAGTACTTC. J is TRBJ2-7 and V is TRBV5-1; a possible D gene is TRBD2 (6 bases). V lost 7 bases and J 2 bases, leaving 16 bases between the germline ends. This CDR3 has 14 amino acids. CDR1 and CDR2 (germline): SGHRS, YFSETQ.

In its sample, this clonotype was seen a few times. The CDR3 DNA reads as TGTGCCATCAGTGAGTCAGCCTCGAACACCGGGGAGCTGTTTTTT. Its protein product is CAISESASNTGELFF. This chain uses TRBV10-3 with TRBJ2-2; D is unresolved. This CDR3 comprises 15 residues. In germline, CDR1 is ENHRY, CDR2 SYGVKD. The V end lost 0 bases, the J end lost 0 bases, and 5 bases lay between the germline ends.

This clonotype was found many times. The chain combines TRBV27 with TRBJ1-1, with D hard to call. The CDR3 covers 16 residues. Germline-derived CDR1 and CDR2 are MNHEY and SMNVEV (reference sequence). Trimming took 4 bases from V and 5 from J, leaving 20 bases between them. The DNA of the CDR3 is TGTGCCAGCAGTTCTCGGTTTCGAGGGCTGGGGACTGAAGCTTTCTTT. This gives the protein CASSSRFRGLGTEAFF.

This clonotype was detected many times. J is TRBJ2-1 and V is TRBV10-3, with D unclear. V lost 6 bases to trimming and J lost 2 bases, with 11 bases between them. CDR1 is ENHRY, CDR2 SYGVKD, per germline. CDR3 length: 14 amino acids. In DNA, the CDR3 is TGTGCCATCAGGCCGCGCGACGCCTACAATGAGCAGTTCTTC. Protein sequence: CAIRPRDAYNEQFF.

This clonotype was picked up many times. CDR3 sequence (DNA): TGTGCCAGCAGCCCCACGGGGGCGGGACAGGGGTACACTGAAGCTTTCTTT. It is translated as CASSPTGAGQGYTEAFF. The gene calls are TRBV7-3 and TRBJ1-1; 10 nucleotides line up with TRBD1. Per the germline V gene, CDR1 is SGHTA and CDR2 is FQGTGA. Trimming cost V 5 bases and J 3 bases; bases outside gene matches: 12. This CDR3 is built from 17 residues. Full variable domain (rest looked up from reference TRBV7-3 and TRBJ1-1): GAGVSQTPSNKVTEKGKYVELRCDPISGHTALYWYRQSLGQGPEFLIYFQGTGAADDSGLPNDRFFAVRPEGSVSTLKIQRTERGDSAVYLCASSPTGAGQGYTEAFFGQGTRLTVV.

This clonotype has at least ten counts. The chain joins TRBV12-3 or TRBV12-4 to TRBJ1-2; D ambiguous. V was pared by 2 bases and J by 5 bases, with 3 bases between. The CDR3 contains 11 residues. In nucleotides, the CDR3 is TGTGCCAGCAGTTTACAGTATGGCTACACCTTC. Translation gives CASSLQYGYTF.

There are many counts of this clonotype. The chain is built from TRBV2 and TRBJ2-1, with 10 bases that match TRBD2. The CDR3 spans 17 residues. V shed 11 bases, J shed 6 bases, and the junction held 19 bases outside the gene matches. Germline lookup yields CDR1 SNHLY and CDR2 FYNNEI. The CDR3 loop is CAARTSGNLASSNEQFF. CDR3 DNA: TGTGCCGCCAGGACTAGCGGAAATCTCGCATCGTCCAATGAGCAGTTCTTC.

CDR3 sequence reads: CASSSPQGGFVDTQYF. The CDR3 DNA is TGTGCCAGCAGTTCCCCGCAGGGTGGTTTTGTTGATACGCAGTATTTT. The chain employs TRBV28 and TRBJ2-3; possibly TRBD1 for D (5 bases). Per germline, CDR1 MDHEN and CDR2 SYDVKM. The CDR3 sequence is 16 residues long. The germline V and J ends were trimmed by 4 bases and 6 bases, with 20 bases remaining between them.

This clonotype was seen repeatedly, ten times or more. The rearrangement links TRBV7-8 to TRBJ2-7; TRBD1 aligns across 10 bases. The trim removed 4 bases at V and 3 bases at J, leaving 6 bases unmatched. The CDR3 covers 15 residues. The V gene's germline CDR1 is SGHVS and CDR2 FQNEAQ. The CDR3 DNA is TGTGCCAGCAGCTCGCGAGGGACAGGGGACTACGAGCAGTACTTC. Amino acid sequence: CASSSRGTGDYEQYF.